This T cell receptor (beta chain) was sequenced during a study of cytomegalovirus exposure and HLA in healthy donors. Details on this clone: Antigen unknown.

PCR used 60 Vbeta primers and 13 Jbeta primers. Method: immunoSEQ multiplex PCR; TCRdb's copy keeps in-frame clones and lacks some. The table has roughly 130,000 clones, 75% to 85% seen once. Germline CDR1 SGHRS, CDR2 YFSETQ. With 2 bases removed from V and 10 bases from J, the gap between germline ends came to 13 bases. This CDR3 is built from 14 residues. Study-wide results and limits: Later on, a genetic analysis was performed. It linked a missense variant in DCLRE1C with V- and J-gene trimming of TCR beta. Apart from CMV serostatus, no immune exposure information was available.

The TCR originated in a man aged 40-49 years in good health and CMV-seronegative. This chain links TRBV5-1 with TRBJ1-6; the D gene is possibly TRBD1 (6 bases). The sequencing sample was made of PBMCs. The DNA for the CDR3 is TGCGCCAGCAGCTTCACAGGGTCACAGTCACCCCTCCACTTT. This translates into CASSFTGSQSPLHF.